Following are 12 T cell receptor beta chains from one sample sequenced in a study of blood T cells in healthy people across ages. A second about 7 to 11 cycle PCR used barcoded and J-beta primers. TCRdb itself ran the 5' RACE reads through MiXCR, one entry per CDR3 protein. The profile shows about 1.8 million distinct CDR3 sequences, less than 50% of them singletons. Input material: blood. Source of these receptors: a woman aged 40 to 49 in good health.

The chain employs TRBV20-1 and TRBJ2-3; D is possibly TRBD1 (5 bases). In germline, CDR1 is DFQATT, CDR2 SNEGSKA (reference sequence). V was cut by 0 bases and J by 9 bases, with 16 bases left in between. The CDR3 has 14 residues. CDR3: CSARDVRRGETQYF. The CDR3 DNA reads as TGCAGTGCTAGAGATGTCCGAAGGGGTGAGACGCAGTATTTT.

The V gene is TRBV7-9, the J gene TRBJ2-5; D remains unclear. V lost 5 bases, J lost 3 bases, and 10 bases lay in between. Germline CDR1 SEHNR, CDR2 FQNEAQ (reference sequence). The CDR3 extends over 13 amino acids. CDR3 DNA sequence: TGTGCCAGCAGCCTCCACGGAGAAGAGACCCAGTACTTC. Translating it yields CASSLHGEETQYF.

The table lists this clonotype with many counts. The J gene is TRBJ2-3, the V gene TRBV7-2, with D perhaps TRBD2 (6 bases). Germline loops: CDR1 SGHTA, CDR2 FQGNSA. Deletions cut 1 base from V and 2 bases from J, with 13 bases between. The CDR3 covers 16 residues. The CDR3 nucleotides are TGTGCCAGCAGCTTAGTTGCGGGAAGGAACACAGATACGCAGTATTTT. It yields the protein CASSLVAGRNTDTQYF.

This clonotype was observed a handful of times. V is TRBV7-2 and J is TRBJ2-1; D is possibly TRBD2 (6 bases). There are 11 residues in the CDR3. Germline V lookup: CDR1 SGHTA, CDR2 FQGNSA. V shed 5 bases and J shed 13 bases, with 12 bases lying between them. The CDR3 region is CASSPRREQFF. CDR3 bases: TGTGCCAGCAGCCCTAGGAGGGAACAGTTCTTC.

This clonotype was counted a few times. This rearrangement joins TRBV5-1 to TRBJ2-3, with D unclear. Trimming removed 0 bases from V and 6 bases from J, with 11 bases in between. The CDR3 totals 14 residues. Germline values: CDR1 SGHRS, CDR2 YFSETQ. The CDR3 DNA is TGCGCCAGCAGCTTGGTTGGCGAGAAGGATACGCAGTATTTT. It translates to CASSLVGEKDTQYF.

The chain couples TRBV4-3 to TRBJ2-3, with D possibly being TRBD1 or TRBD2 (5 bases each). CDR3 size: 16 residues. Germline lookup yields CDR1 LGHNA and CDR2 YSLEER. Trimming removed 1 base from V and 7 bases from J, with 18 bases in between. The CDR3 region has the DNA TGCGCCAGCAGCCAAGCAGGGACGGGCGCCCGGAATACGCAGTATTTT. Its translation is CASSQAGTGARNTQYF.

This chain uses TRBV5-1 with TRBJ2-5, with 8 bases fitting TRBD1. The CDR3 is 16 amino acids. Germline CDR1 and CDR2: SGHRS and YFSETQ. The V gene end was trimmed by 0 bases and the J gene end by 5 bases; junction bases not matched to a gene: 9. The CDR3 coding sequence is TGCGCCAGCAGCTTGGTTCCGACAGGGGCCAGGGAGACCCAGTACTTC. Protein sequence: CASSLVPTGARETQYF.

This clonotype was detected a few times. The chain employs TRBV4-3 and TRBJ1-2, with D hard to call. CDR3 length: 15 residues. V lost 0 bases to trimming and J lost 5 bases, with 13 bases between them. Germline assignment: CDR1 LGHNA and CDR2 YSLEER. CDR3: CASSQDHWREYGYTF. The CDR3 coding sequence is TGCGCCAGCAGCCAAGATCACTGGAGGGAATATGGCTACACCTTC.

The V call is TRBV5-1, the J call TRBJ2-4; 9 bases map to TRBD1. The better agreement between TRBJ2-7 and the DNA end casts doubt on the J call. Germline values: CDR1 SGHRS, CDR2 YFSETQ. This CDR3 has 14 residues. The CDR3 DNA sequence: TGCGCCAGCAGCTGGGACAGGGAATACTACGAGCAGTACTTC. As protein: CASSWDREYYEQYF.

This sequence joins TRBV12-3 or TRBV12-4 and TRBJ1-2; tentatively, D is TRBD1 (6 bases). The V gene lost 6 bases and the J gene lost 7 bases, with 12 bases spanning the gap. The CDR3 sequence is 12 residues long. The CDR3 DNA follows: TGTGCCAGCAGCGGACCAGGGGTTGGCTACACCTTC. Translating it yields CASSGPGVGYTF.

This clonotype has only one observation. V and J are TRBV21-1 and TRBJ2-7. TRBV21-1 is a documented pseudogene. This CDR3 has 14 amino acids. This CDR3 is CASSKARTAYEQYF. CDR3 DNA: TGTGCCAGCAGCAAAGCTCGTACAGCCTACGAGCAGTACTTC.

V and J are TRBV4-3 and TRBJ1-2; D might be TRBD1 (6 bases). Germline V gene sequence: CDR1 LGHNA, CDR2 YSLEER. With 1 base removed from V and 4 bases from J, the gap between germline ends came to 13 bases. CDR3 size: 15 residues. The CDR3 DNA sequence: TGCGCCAGCAGCCAAGGGCACAGGGATGGCTATGGCTACACCTTC. Protein: CASSQGHRDGYGYTF.